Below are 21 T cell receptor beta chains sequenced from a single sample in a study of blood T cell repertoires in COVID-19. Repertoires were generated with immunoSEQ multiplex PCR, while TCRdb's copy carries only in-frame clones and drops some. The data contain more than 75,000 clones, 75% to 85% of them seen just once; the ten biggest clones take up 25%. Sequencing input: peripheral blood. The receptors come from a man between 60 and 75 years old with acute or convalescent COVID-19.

DNA of the CDR3: TGTGCCAGCAGTAAGGGACAGGGTAAACCATCCTACGAGCAGTACTTC. Residues: CASSKGQGKPSYEQYF. The chain recombines TRBV27 with TRBJ2-7, with 9 positions matching TRBD1. V shed 5 bases and J 1 base; nucleotides not matched to a gene: 9. Germline CDR1 MNHEY, CDR2 SMNVEV (reference sequence). The CDR3 loop spans 16 amino acids.

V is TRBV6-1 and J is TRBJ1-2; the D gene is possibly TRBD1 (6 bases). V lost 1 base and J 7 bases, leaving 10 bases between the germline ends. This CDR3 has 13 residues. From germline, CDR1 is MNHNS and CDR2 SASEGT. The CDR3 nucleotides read TGTGCCAGCAGTGAAGTCAGGGGCGGTGGCTACACCTTC. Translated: CASSEVRGGGYTF.

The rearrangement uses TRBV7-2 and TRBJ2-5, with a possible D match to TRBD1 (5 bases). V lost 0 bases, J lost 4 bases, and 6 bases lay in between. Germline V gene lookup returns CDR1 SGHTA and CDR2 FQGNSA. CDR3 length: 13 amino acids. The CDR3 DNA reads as TGTGCCAGCAGCTTAGCAGGGGTAGAGACCCAGTACTTC. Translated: CASSLAGVETQYF.

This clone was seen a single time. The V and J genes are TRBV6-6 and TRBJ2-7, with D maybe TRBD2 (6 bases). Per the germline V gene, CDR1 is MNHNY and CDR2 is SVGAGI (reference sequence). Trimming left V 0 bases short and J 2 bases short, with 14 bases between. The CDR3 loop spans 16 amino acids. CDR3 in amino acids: CASSYSFAGKTYEQYF. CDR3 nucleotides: TGTGCCAGCAGTTACTCGTTCGCGGGGAAGACCTACGAGCAGTACTTC.

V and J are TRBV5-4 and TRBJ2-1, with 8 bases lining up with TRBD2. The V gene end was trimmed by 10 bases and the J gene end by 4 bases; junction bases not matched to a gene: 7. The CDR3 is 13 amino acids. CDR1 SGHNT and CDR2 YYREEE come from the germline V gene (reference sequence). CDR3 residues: CASGRGGYNEQFF. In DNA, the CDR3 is TGTGCCTCCGGACGGGGGGGATACAATGAGCAGTTCTTC.

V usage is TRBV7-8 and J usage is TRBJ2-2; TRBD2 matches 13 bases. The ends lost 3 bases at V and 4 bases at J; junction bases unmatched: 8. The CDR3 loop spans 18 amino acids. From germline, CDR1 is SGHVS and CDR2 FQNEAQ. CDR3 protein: CASSFPGLAGRTTGELFF. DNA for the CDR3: TGTGCCAGCAGCTTCCCGGGACTAGCGGGGAGGACCACCGGGGAGCTGTTTTTT.

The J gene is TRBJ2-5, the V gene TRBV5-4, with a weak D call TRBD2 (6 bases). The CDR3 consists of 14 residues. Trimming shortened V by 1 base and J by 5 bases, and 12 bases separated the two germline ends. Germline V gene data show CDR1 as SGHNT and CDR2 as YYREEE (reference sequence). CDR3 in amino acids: CASSLPGRGETQYF. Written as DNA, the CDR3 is TGTGCCAGCAGCTTGCCCGGCCGGGGGGAGACCCAGTACTTC.

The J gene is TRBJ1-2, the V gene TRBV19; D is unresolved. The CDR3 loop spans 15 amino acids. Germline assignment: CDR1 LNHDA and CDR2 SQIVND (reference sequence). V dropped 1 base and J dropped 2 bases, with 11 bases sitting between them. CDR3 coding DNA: TGTGCCAGTAGTATAGCAGGATTTAGAAACTATGGCTACACCTTC. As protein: CASSIAGFRNYGYTF. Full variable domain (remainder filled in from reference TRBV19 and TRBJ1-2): DGGITQSPKYLFRKEGQNVTLSCEQNLNHDAMYWYRQDPGQGLRLIYYSQIVNDFQKGDIAEGYSVSREKKESFPLTVTSAQKNPTAFYLCASSIAGFRNYGYTFGSGTRLTVV.

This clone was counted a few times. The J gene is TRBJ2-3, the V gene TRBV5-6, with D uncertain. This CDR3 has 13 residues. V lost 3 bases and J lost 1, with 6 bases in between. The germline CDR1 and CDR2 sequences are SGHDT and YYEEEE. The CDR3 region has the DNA TGTGCCAGCAGCTCTCAGGGCACAGATACGCAGTATTTT. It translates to CASSSQGTDTQYF.

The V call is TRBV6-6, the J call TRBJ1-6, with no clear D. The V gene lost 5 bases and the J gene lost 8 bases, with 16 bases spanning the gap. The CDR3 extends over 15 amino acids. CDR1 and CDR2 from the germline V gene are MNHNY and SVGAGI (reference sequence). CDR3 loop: CASSRPDGGHSPLHF. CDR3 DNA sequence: TGTGCCAGCAGTCGACCGGACGGAGGGCATTCACCCCTCCACTTT.

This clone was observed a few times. CDR3 residues: CATRLGQGNQPQHF. The CDR3 DNA reads as TGCGCCACCAGACTCGGACAGGGCAATCAGCCCCAGCATTTT. The chain employs TRBV10-2 and TRBJ1-5; TRBD1 aligns across 7 bases. The ends lost 10 bases at V and 2 bases at J; junction bases unmatched: 8. Germline V gene data show CDR1 as WSHSY and CDR2 as SAAADI. This CDR3 has 14 amino acids.

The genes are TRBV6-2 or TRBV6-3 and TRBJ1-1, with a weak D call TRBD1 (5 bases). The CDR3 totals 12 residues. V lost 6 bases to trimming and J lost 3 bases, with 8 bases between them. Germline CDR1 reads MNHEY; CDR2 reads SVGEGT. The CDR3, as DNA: TGTGCCAGCAGCAACAGGTACACTGAAGCTTTCTTT. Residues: CASSNRYTEAFF.

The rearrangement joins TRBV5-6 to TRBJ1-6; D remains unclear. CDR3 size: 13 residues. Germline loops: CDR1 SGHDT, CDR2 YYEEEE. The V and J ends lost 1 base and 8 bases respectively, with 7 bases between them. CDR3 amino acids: CASSLWRDSPLHF. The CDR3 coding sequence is TGTGCCAGCAGCTTGTGGCGGGATTCACCCCTCCACTTT.

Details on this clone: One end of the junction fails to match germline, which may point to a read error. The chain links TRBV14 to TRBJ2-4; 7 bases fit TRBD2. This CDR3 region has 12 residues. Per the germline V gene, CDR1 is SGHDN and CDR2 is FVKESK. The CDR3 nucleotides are TGTGCCAGCAGCCAAACCGGCAGCGGGGCCTTCTTC. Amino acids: CASSQTGSGAFF. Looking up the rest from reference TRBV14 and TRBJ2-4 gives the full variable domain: EAGVTQFPSHSVIEKGQTVTLRCDPISGHDNLYWYRRVMGKEIKFLLHFVKESKQDESGMPNNRFLAERTGGTYSTLKVQPAELEDSGVYFCASSQTGSGAFFGAGTRLSVL.

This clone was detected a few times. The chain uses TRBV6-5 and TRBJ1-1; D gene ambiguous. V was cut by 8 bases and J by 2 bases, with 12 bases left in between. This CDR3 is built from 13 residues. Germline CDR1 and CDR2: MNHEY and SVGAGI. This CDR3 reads CASGSLRNTEAFF. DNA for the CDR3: TGTGCCAGCGGCTCCCTCCGAAACACTGAAGCTTTCTTT.

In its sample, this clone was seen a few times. The CDR3: CASNPGVVQGGYTF. The CDR3 DNA is TGTGCCAGTAATCCAGGGGTCGTTCAGGGAGGCTACACCTTC. The rearrangement links TRBV19 to TRBJ1-2, with D possibly TRBD1 on 6 matching bases. V was clipped by 7 bases and J by 8 bases, with 20 bases between them. This CDR3 spans 14 amino acids. Germline V gives CDR1 LNHDA, CDR2 SQIVND (reference sequence).

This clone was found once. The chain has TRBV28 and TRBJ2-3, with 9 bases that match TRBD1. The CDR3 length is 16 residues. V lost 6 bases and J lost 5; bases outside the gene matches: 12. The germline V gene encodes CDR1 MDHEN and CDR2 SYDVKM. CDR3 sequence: CASRMLGTGFGDTQYF. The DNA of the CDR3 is TGTGCCAGCAGGATGCTCGGGACAGGGTTTGGAGATACGCAGTATTTT. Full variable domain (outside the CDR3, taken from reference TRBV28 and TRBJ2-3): DVKVTQSSRYLVKRTGEKVFLECVQDMDHENMFWYRQDPGLGLRLIYFSYDVKMKEKGDIPEGYSVSREKKERFSLILESASTNQTSMYLCASRMLGTGFGDTQYFGPGTRLTVL.

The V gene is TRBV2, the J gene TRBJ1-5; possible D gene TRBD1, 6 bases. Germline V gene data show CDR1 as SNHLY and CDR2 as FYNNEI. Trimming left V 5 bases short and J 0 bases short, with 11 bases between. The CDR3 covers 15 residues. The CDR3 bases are TGTGCCAGCAGTCGGGACATCTATAGCAATCAGCCCCAGCATTTT. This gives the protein CASSRDIYSNQPQHF. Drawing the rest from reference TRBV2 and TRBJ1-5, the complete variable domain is EPEVTQTPSHQVTQMGQEVILRCVPISNHLYFYWYRQILGQKVEFLVSFYNNEISEKSEIFDDQFSVERPDGSNFTLKIRSTKLEDSAMYFCASSRDIYSNQPQHFGDGTRLSIL.

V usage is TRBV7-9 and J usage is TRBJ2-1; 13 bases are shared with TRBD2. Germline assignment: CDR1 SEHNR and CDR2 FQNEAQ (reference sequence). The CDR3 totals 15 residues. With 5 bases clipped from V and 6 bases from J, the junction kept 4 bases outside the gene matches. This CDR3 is CASSRLAGGPNEQFF. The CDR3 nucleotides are TGTGCCAGCAGCCGACTAGCGGGGGGCCCCAATGAGCAGTTCTTC. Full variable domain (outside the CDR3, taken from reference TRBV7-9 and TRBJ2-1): DTGVSQNPRHKITKRGQNVTFRCDPISEHNRLYWYRQTLGQGPEFLTYFQNEAQLEKSRLLSDRFSAERPKGSFSTLEIQRTEQGDSAMYLCASSRLAGGPNEQFFGPGTRLTVL.

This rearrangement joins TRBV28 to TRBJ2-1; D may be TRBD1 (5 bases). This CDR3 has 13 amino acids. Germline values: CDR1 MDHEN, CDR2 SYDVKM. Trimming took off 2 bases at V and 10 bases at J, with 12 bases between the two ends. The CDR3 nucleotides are TGTGCCAGCAGTTTAGGCAGGGTAAGGGAGCAGTTCTTC. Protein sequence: CASSLGRVREQFF.

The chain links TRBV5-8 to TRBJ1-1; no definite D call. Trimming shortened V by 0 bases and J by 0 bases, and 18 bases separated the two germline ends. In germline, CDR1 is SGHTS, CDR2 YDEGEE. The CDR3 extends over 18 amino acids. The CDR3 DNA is TGTGCCAGCAGCTTGGGTCGGTTTACCGGTGAAGTGAACACTGAAGCTTTCTTT. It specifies CASSLGRFTGEVNTEAFF.